The entry below gives a single T cell receptor (beta chain) sequence along with its context. Its target is unknown. This record comes from a study of T cells in Graves' hyperthyroidism and ophthalmopathy. Amplified TCR beta CDR3 regions derived from RNA transcripts. Researchers ran a first-round RT-PCR on the TCR CDR3 using the HTBI primer set. TCRdb analysed the multiplex PCR reads with MiXCR anew, one entry per CDR3 protein. The sample lists about half a million distinct CDR3 sequences, around 21% occurring once. Study outcomes and limitations: The blood repertoire included most of the expanded thyroid clonotypes above 0.001.

CDR1 KGHDR and CDR2 SFDVKD come from the germline V gene. This CDR3 comprises 15 residues. V lost 3 bases and J 10 bases, leaving 20 bases between the germline ends. No ophthalmopathy progression within 18 months constituted stable Graves' hyperthyroidism. PBMCs came from 7.5 to 10 ml fresh peripheral blood. V is TRBV24-1 and J is TRBJ1-2, with D possibly TRBD1 on 6 matching bases. This clonotype originated in a man aged 18 to 35 with Graves' hyperthyroidism. Material: blood. CDR3 protein: CATSDPDTGNIAYTF. The CDR3 bases are TGTGCCACCAGTGATCCAGATACAGGGAATATCGCCTACACCTTC.